This section outlines one T cell receptor beta chain sequence together with its context. Antigen unknown. Germline V gene data show CDR1 as KGHSH and CDR2 as LQKENI. This CDR3 comprises 15 residues. With V trimmed by 3 bases and J by 9 bases, 12 bases remained unmatched. The data were obtained in a study of tumor and adjacent non-tumor tissue in lung cancer. Study outcomes and limitations: Normal lung showed higher cumulative top 100 clone frequency than tumor.

A modified ARM-PCR protocol with three rounds of nested PCR amplified TCRbeta. A single record per CDR3 protein comes from TCRdb applying MiXCR to the multiplex PCR reads. The profile shows over 60,000 distinct CDR3 sequences, 73% of them singletons. The template was RNA from unsorted bulk tissue. V usage is TRBV18 and J usage is TRBJ2-3; 7 nucleotides match TRBD2. The sample comprised lung tumor tissue. The clonotype was recovered from a man aged 55-75 years with non-small cell lung cancer. CDR3 coding DNA: TGTGCCAGCTCACCCCTAGCGGCCCGCCTTTACACGCAGTATTTT. Its protein is CASSPLAARLYTQYF.